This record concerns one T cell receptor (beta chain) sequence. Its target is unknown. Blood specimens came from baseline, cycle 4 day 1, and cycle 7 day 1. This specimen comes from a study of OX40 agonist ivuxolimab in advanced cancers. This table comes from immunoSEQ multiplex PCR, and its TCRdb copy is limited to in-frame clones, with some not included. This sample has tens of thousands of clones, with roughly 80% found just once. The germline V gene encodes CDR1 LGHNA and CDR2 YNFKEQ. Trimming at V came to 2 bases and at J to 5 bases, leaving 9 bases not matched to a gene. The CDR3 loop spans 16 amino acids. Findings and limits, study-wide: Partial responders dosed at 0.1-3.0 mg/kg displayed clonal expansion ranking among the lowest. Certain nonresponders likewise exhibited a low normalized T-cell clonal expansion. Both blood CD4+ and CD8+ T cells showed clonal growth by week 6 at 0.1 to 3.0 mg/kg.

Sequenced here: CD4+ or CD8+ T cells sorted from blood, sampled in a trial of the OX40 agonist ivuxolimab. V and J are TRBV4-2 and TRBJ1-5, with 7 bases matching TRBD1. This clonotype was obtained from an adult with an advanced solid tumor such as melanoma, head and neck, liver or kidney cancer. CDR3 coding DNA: TGTGCCAGCAGCCAAAGAAAGACAGGGAATGATCAGCCCCAGCATTTT. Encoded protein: CASSQRKTGNDQPQHF.